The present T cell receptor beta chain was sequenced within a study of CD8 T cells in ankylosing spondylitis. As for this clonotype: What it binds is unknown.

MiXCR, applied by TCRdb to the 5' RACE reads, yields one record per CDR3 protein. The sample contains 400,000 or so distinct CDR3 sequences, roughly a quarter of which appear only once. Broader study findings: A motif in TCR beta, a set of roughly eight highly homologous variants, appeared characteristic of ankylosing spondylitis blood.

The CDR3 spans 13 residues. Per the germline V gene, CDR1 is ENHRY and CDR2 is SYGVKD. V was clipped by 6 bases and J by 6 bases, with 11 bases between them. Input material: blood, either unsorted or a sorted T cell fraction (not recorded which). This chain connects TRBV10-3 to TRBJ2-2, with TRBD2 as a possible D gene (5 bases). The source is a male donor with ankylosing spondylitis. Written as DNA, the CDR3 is TGTGCCATCAGGACGGGGATCGCCGGGGAGCTGTTTTTT. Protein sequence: CAIRTGIAGELFF.